Listed here is a single TCR beta chain. Method: immunoSEQ multiplex PCR; TCRdb's copy keeps in-frame clones and lacks some. The sample contains over 2,000,000 clones, 80% to 95% of which appear only once. These data belong to a study of shared clonotypes between healthy human individuals. Positive CCR7 selection of CD45RO-negative cells yielded the naive CD8 cells, and terminally differentiated effector memory CD45RA+ cells were excluded. Trimming took off 3 bases at V and 8 bases at J, with 22 bases between the two ends. CDR1 MDHEN and CDR2 SYDVKM come from the germline V gene. The CDR3 contains 16 residues.

This TCR was recovered from a man in his late teens or twenties in good health. Some clones in this sample may be carry-over from other donors' samples. This chain connects TRBV28 to TRBJ1-2; D gene unclear. Input material: naive CD8+ T cells from PBMCs. The CDR3 region has the DNA TGTGCCAGCAGTTTGCCCCCGGGCCTTGAAATGGGCGGCTACACCTTC. Protein: CASSLPPGLEMGGYTF.